A selection of T cell receptor beta chains follows, all from one sample in a study of blood T cell repertoires in COVID-19. Clones were sequenced by immunoSEQ multiplex PCR, and TCRdb holds only the in-frame ones, with some missing. Among some 100,000 clones, approximately 82% were seen once, and the ten largest hold less than 8%. The sequencing input was peripheral blood. These receptors came from a woman of 80 years or more with active or convalescent COVID-19. Each CDR3 is given with its conserved first and last residue. D genes are given only for firm matches. Some rows mark clone size as missing; the rest say once, few, many or name a class of expanded clone.

clone_size d_call j_call v_call cdr3_aa cdr3_nt
- - TRBJ1-1 TRBV27 CASSLQDRNTEAFF TGTGCCAGCAGTTTACAGGACAGGAACACTGAAGCTTTCTTT
- TRBD1 TRBJ2-7 TRBV7-3 CASDRDSTYEQYF TGTGCCAGCGACCGGGACAGCACTTACGAGCAGTACTTC
- - TRBJ2-3 TRBV2 CASAGGQTDTQYF TGTGCCAGCGCCGGGGGGCAAACAGATACGCAGTATTTT
- TRBD1 TRBJ1-5 TRBV7-2 CASSLRDRQVDQPQHF TGTGCCAGCAGCCTTAGGGACAGACAGGTGGATCAGCCCCAGCATTTT
- - TRBJ2-2 TRBV7-2 CASSPSPGELFF TGTGCCAGCAGCCCTAGCCCCGGGGAGCTGTTTTTT
few TRBD1 TRBJ1-3 TRBV5-1 CASSLGQGGNTIYF TGCGCCAGCAGCTTGGGACAGGGAGGAAACACCATATATTTT
- TRBD1 TRBJ1-1 TRBV11-3 CASSRQGRNTEAFF TGTGCCAGCAGCCGACAGGGCCGGAACACTGAAGCTTTCTTT
- - TRBJ2-1 TRBV2 CATGGGGGTYNEQFF TGTGCCACCGGTGGGGGCGGGGGAACATACAATGAGCAGTTCTTC
- TRBD1 TRBJ2-3 TRBV6-5 CASSPRDRGTDTQYF TGTGCCAGCAGTCCGCGGGACAGGGGTACAGATACGCAGTATTTT
- TRBD1 TRBJ1-1 TRBV24-1 CATSDRADRDTFF TGTGCCACCAGTGACCGGGCGGACAGGGACACTTTCTTT
- - TRBJ2-2 TRBV6-5 CASRVQGNTGELFF TGTGCCAGCAGAGTACAGGGGAACACCGGGGAGCTGTTTTTT
- - TRBJ2-4 TRBV7-8 CASSQTSSIQYF TGTGCCAGCAGCCAAACTTCGAGCATTCAGTACTTC
- - TRBJ2-1 TRBV5-1 CASSLKAGSYNEQFF TGCGCCAGCAGCCTTAAAGCGGGCTCCTACAATGAGCAGTTCTTC
once TRBD2 TRBJ2-1 TRBV6-4 CASSELGGSNNEQFF TGTGCCAGCAGTGAGCTAGGCGGGAGTAACAATGAGCAGTTCTTC
- TRBD2 TRBJ2-6 TRBV11-2 CASSFLLAGGPLGANVLTF TGTGCCAGCAGCTTCCTACTAGCGGGAGGTCCCCTTGGGGCCAACGTCCTGACTTTC
- TRBD1 TRBJ2-4 TRBV6-5 CASSYGDSIAKNIQYF TGTGCCAGCAGTTACGGGGACAGCATAGCCAAAAACATTCAGTACTTC
- - TRBJ1-2 TRBV9 CASSVQGSNYGYTF TGTGCCAGCAGCGTCCAGGGCAGTAACTATGGCTACACCTTC
- TRBD1 TRBJ2-2 TRBV2 CASSDGTGMDTGELFF TGTGCCAGCAGTGATGGGACAGGGATGGACACCGGGGAGCTGTTTTTT
- - TRBJ2-7 TRBV29-1 CSVVSENEQYF TGCAGCGTTGTCAGCGAAAACGAGCAGTACTTC
- TRBD2 TRBJ2-7 TRBV3-1/TRBV3-2 CASSQVLLGLAGASYEQYF TGTGCCAGCAGCCAAGTTCTATTAGGACTAGCGGGAGCTTCCTACGAGCAGTACTTC
- TRBD2 TRBJ2-1 TRBV2 CASSETGTSVNEQFF TGTGCCAGCAGTGAAACCGGGACTAGCGTCAATGAGCAGTTCTTC
- TRBD2 TRBJ2-1 TRBV30 CAWSVRPAGVAPDRYNEQFF TGTGCCTGGAGTGTACGGCCAGCGGGAGTTGCCCCTGACCGTTACAATGAGCAGTTCTTC
- - TRBJ1-1 TRBV5-1 CASSLDRLGDTEAFF TGCGCCAGCAGCTTGGACAGGCTAGGTGATACTGAAGCTTTCTTT
- TRBD2 TRBJ2-7 TRBV5-1 CASSAGTRSYEQYF TGCGCCAGCAGCGCAGGGACTAGATCCTACGAGCAGTACTTC
once - TRBJ1-2 TRBV3-1/TRBV3-2 CASSQQASGQGHGYTF TGTGCCAGCAGCCAACAGGCATCGGGGCAGGGGCATGGCTACACCTTC
- - TRBJ1-1 TRBV7-3 CASSPTRLAEAFF TGTGCCAGCAGCCCCACGCGGTTAGCTGAAGCTTTCTTT
- - TRBJ2-7 TRBV11-2 CASSPRYEQYF TGTGCCAGCAGCCCGCGGTACGAGCAGTACTTC
- TRBD1 TRBJ2-7 TRBV20-1 CSASKVGDSSPVEQYF TGCAGTGCTAGTAAGGTTGGGGACAGCTCCCCAGTAGAGCAGTACTTC
- - TRBJ2-3 TRBV21-1 CASMPGQGKVADTQYF TGTGCCAGCATGCCCGGACAGGGTAAGGTGGCAGATACGCAGTATTTT
- - TRBJ1-4 TRBV6-5 CASSFGGAGDEKLFF TGTGCCAGCAGTTTCGGGGGTGCGGGGGATGAAAAACTGTTTTTT
- TRBD1 TRBJ2-7 TRBV3-1/TRBV3-2 CASSQDHRGEQYF TGTGCCAGCAGCCAAGATCACAGGGGGGAGCAGTACTTC
- - TRBJ2-2 TRBV7-3 CASSPYTGELFF TGTGCCAGCAGCCCATACACCGGGGAGCTGTTTTTT
- TRBD2 TRBJ2-1 TRBV6-2/TRBV6-3 CASSYSRLAGNNEQFF TGTGCCAGCAGTTACTCGAGGCTAGCGGGGAACAATGAGCAGTTCTTC
- - TRBJ1-2 TRBV11-2 CASTGFWEDYGYTF TGTGCCAGCACCGGGTTCTGGGAGGACTATGGCTACACCTTC
once - TRBJ1-5 TRBV28 CASRGQSNQPQHF TGTGCCAGCAGAGGACAGAGCAATCAGCCCCAGCATTTT
many - TRBJ2-4 TRBV5-6 CASSLGSQGNIQYF TGTGCCAGCAGCTTGGGATCGCAGGGGAACATTCAGTACTTC
- TRBD2 TRBJ2-7 TRBV5-1 CASSLGGAGGRYEQYF TGCGCCAGCAGCTTGGGGGGAGCGGGAGGTCGATACGAGCAGTACTTC
- - TRBJ2-3 TRBV9 CASGGDMRTQYF TGTGCCAGCGGGGGGGACATGAGGACGCAGTATTTT
- TRBD1 TRBJ2-7 TRBV11-2 CASSQGQDTSYEQYF TGTGCCAGCAGCCAGGGACAGGATACATCCTACGAGCAGTACTTC
- TRBD2 TRBJ2-5 TRBV27 CASSPLAGIPQETQYF TGTGCCAGCAGCCCACTAGCGGGCATTCCCCAAGAGACCCAGTACTTC
- - TRBJ2-2 TRBV10-3 CAISYRTGNTGELFF TGTGCCATCAGCTATAGGACTGGAAACACCGGGGAGCTGTTTTTT
- TRBD1 TRBJ1-2 TRBV5-1 CASSLTGTGGDYGYTF TGCGCCAGCAGCCTGACCGGGACAGGGGGCGACTATGGCTACACCTTC
- TRBD1 TRBJ1-5 TRBV19 CASSIWAGTGGQRGSNQPQHF TGTGCCAGTAGTATTTGGGCCGGGACAGGGGGCCAGAGGGGAAGCAATCAGCCCCAGCATTTT
- - TRBJ2-6 TRBV11-2 CASSLDLFSGANVLTF TGTGCCAGCAGCTTAGATCTCTTCTCTGGGGCCAACGTCCTGACTTTC
- - TRBJ2-1 TRBV11-2 CASSMDITAYNEQFF TGTGCCAGCAGTATGGACATCACCGCTTACAATGAGCAGTTCTTC
- - TRBJ1-5 TRBV7-3 CASSPDRDQPQHF TGTGCCAGCAGCCCGGACAGAGATCAGCCCCAGCATTTT
- - TRBJ1-6 TRBV20-1 CSASGRWNSPLHF TGCAGTGCTAGTGGGAGGTGGAATTCACCCCTCCACTTT
- TRBD2 TRBJ2-3 TRBV27 CASTSPGTRVTADTQYF TGTGCCAGCACCTCTCCCGGGACTAGGGTAACGGCAGATACGCAGTATTTT
- - TRBJ2-4 TRBV2 CASSDGLLGNIQYF TGTGCCAGCAGTGACGGACTTTTGGGAAACATTCAGTACTTC
- TRBD1 TRBJ1-6 TRBV2 CASSLTGGGSYNSPLHF TGTGCCAGCAGTTTGACAGGGGGGGGCTCCTATAATTCACCCCTCCACTTT
- - TRBJ1-4 TRBV3-1/TRBV3-2 CASSQAGGAEKLFF TGTGCCAGCAGCCAAGCGGGGGGGGCTGAAAAACTGTTTTTT
- TRBD2 TRBJ2-7 TRBV6-1 CASSVAGGIHASYEQYF TGTGCCAGCAGTGTGGCGGGAGGAATACATGCTTCCTACGAGCAGTACTTC
- TRBD2 TRBJ2-7 TRBV3-1/TRBV3-2 CASSGLAGESEQYF TGTGCCAGCAGCGGACTAGCGGGAGAAAGCGAGCAGTACTTC
- - TRBJ1-2 TRBV6-1 CASSEWRGSGGYTF TGTGCCAGCAGTGAATGGCGGGGATCGGGGGGCTACACCTTC
- - TRBJ2-7 TRBV28 CASTGGDLYEQYF TGTGCCAGCACCGGCGGGGACCTTTACGAGCAGTACTTC